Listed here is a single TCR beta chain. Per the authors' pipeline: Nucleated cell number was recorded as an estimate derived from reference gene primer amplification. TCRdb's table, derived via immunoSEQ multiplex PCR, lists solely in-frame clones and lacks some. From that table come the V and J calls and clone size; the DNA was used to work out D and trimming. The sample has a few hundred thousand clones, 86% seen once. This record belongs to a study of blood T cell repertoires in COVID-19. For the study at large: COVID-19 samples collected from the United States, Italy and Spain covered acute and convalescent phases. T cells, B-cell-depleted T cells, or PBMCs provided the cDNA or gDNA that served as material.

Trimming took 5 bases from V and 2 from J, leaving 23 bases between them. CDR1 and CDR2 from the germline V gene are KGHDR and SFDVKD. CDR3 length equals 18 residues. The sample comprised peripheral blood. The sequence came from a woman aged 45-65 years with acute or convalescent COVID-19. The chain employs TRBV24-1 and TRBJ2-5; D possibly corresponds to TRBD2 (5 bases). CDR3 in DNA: TGTGCCACCAGTGCCCCCCCTCCGGGATTGCGGGTTCAAGAGACCCAGTACTTC. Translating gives CATSAPPPGLRVQETQYF.